This TCR beta chain is from a study of PD-1 blockade in classical Hodgkin lymphoma. Whole-study results and caveats: By cycle point C4D1, TCR diversity had risen significantly in CD4+ cells (but not CD8+ cells).

Germline CDR1 SGHTA, CDR2 FQGNSA. The V segment lost 5 bases and the J segment 2 bases; nucleotides outside the gene matches: 8. The CDR3 length is 16 residues. On this clone: Its target is not known.

This table comes from immunoSEQ multiplex PCR, and its TCRdb copy is limited to in-frame clones, with some not included. The sample has 100,000 to 120,000 clones, approximately 89% seen once; the top ten hold over 15%. Indicated time point: cycle 4 day 1 (C4D1), after 6 weeks of nivolumab. Every single patient, without exception, relapsed after autologous stem cell transplantation, and brentuximab vedotin exposure varied. This receptor was taken from a human donor with classical Hodgkin lymphoma. The input for sequencing was peripheral blood mononuclear cells (PBMCs), taken before the fourth cycle of nivolumab. The chain uses TRBV7-2 and TRBJ2-1; 8 bases fit TRBD2. CDR3 DNA sequence: TGTGCCAGCAGCACAAGCGGGAGTTCGCCCTACAATGAGCAGTTCTTC. Its translation is CASSTSGSSPYNEQFF.